A selection of T cell receptor beta chains follows, all from one sample in a study of STAT5B mutations in CD4+ large granular lymphocyte leukemia. Generated by immunoSEQ multiplex PCR, the TCRdb table keeps only in-frame clones and is missing some. The sample comprises 30,000 to 40,000 clones, roughly 71% of which are singletons, and 2.5% to 3% rests with the top ten. The sample comprised CD4+ T cells from blood buffy coats. These TCRs come from a human donor in good health. CDR3s include the opening cysteine and the closing phenylalanine or tryptophan. A D gene is named only where the DNA matches it firmly. Size tells how often a clone was seen (once, few, many) or the class of an expanded clone, and some rows leave it out.

clone size,V gene,D gene,J gene,CDR3 protein,CDR3 DNA
NA,TRBV9,NA,TRBJ2-3,CASSEGGITDTQYF,TGTGCCAGCAGCGAGGGGGGGATCACAGATACGCAGTATTTT
few,TRBV5-1,NA,TRBJ1-4,CASSLAGSGRNEKLFF,TGCGCCAGCAGCTTGGCCGGTTCTGGGCGAAATGAAAAACTGTTTTTT
few,TRBV7-2,TRBD2,TRBJ2-7,CASSVSGGTGYEQYF,TGTGCCAGCAGCGTCAGCGGGGGTACCGGGTACGAGCAGTACTTC
NA,TRBV7-2,TRBD2,TRBJ2-3,CASSSLAGGADTQYF,TGTGCCAGCAGCTCTCTAGCGGGGGGAGCGGATACGCAGTATTTT
once,TRBV28,TRBD2,TRBJ2-2,CASSSSGGPGTGELFF,TGTGCCAGCAGTTCCTCGGGGGGGCCGGGCACCGGGGAGCTGTTTTTT
few,TRBV4-1,NA,TRBJ2-7,CASSQGTIRSYEQYF,TGCGCCAGCAGCCAAGGAACAATCCGCTCCTACGAGCAGTACTTC
NA,TRBV28,TRBD1,TRBJ1-2,CASTVQGAGGYTF,TGTGCCAGCACCGTTCAGGGGGCGGGGGGCTACACCTTC
few,TRBV19,TRBD1,TRBJ1-2,CASTNIRTGESYGYTF,TGTGCCAGTACCAATATTAGGACAGGGGAAAGCTATGGCTACACCTTC
NA,TRBV15,TRBD1,TRBJ2-5,CATSRRGGQWGETQYF,TGTGCCACCAGCAGGAGAGGGGGCCAGTGGGGAGAGACCCAGTACTTC
few,TRBV18,TRBD1,TRBJ1-2,CASSPDRTNYGYTF,TGTGCCAGCTCACCGGACAGGACTAACTATGGCTACACCTTC
NA,TRBV18,TRBD1,TRBJ1-5,CASSPSTGNSNQPQHF,TGTGCCAGCTCACCCTCGACAGGGAATAGCAATCAGCCCCAGCATTTT
NA,TRBV5-1,NA,TRBJ1-1,CASSLTRGVEAFF,TGCGCCAGCAGCTTAACTAGGGGAGTCGAAGCTTTCTTT
NA,TRBV4-1,NA,TRBJ1-2,CASSPHSGYPNYGYTF,TGCGCCAGCAGCCCCCATTCTGGGTACCCTAACTATGGCTACACCTTC
NA,TRBV23-1,NA,TRBJ1-6,CASSQWGGVSYNSPLHF,TGCGCCAGCAGTCAATGGGGGGGGGTTTCTTATAATTCACCCCTCCACTTT
NA,TRBV10-3,TRBD2,TRBJ2-4,CAISESGRGKYF,TGTGCCATCAGTGAGTCTGGGCGGGGGAAGTACTTC
NA,TRBV5-4,NA,TRBJ2-2,CASSLTQGGTGELFF,TGTGCCAGCAGCTTGACGCAGGGGGGCACCGGGGAGCTGTTTTTT
NA,TRBV25-1,TRBD1,TRBJ1-1,CASSAPFGTGVRVTEAFF,TGTGCCAGCAGTGCGCCCTTTGGGACAGGGGTTAGGGTCACTGAAGCTTTCTTT
few,TRBV6-5,NA,TRBJ1-2,CASRVPGTYGYTF,TGTGCCAGCAGGGTTCCAGGGACCTATGGCTACACCTTC
NA,TRBV19,NA,TRBJ1-1,CASSRQLSTEAFF,TGTGCCAGTAGTAGGCAGCTAAGCACTGAAGCTTTCTTT
NA,TRBV2,NA,TRBJ1-2,CASTPVGDYGYTF,TGTGCCAGCACGCCGGTCGGGGACTATGGCTACACCTTC
few,TRBV4-3,NA,TRBJ1-2,CASSQDLGVFSGYTF,TGCGCCAGCAGCCAAGATCTCGGGGTTTTCTCTGGCTACACCTTC